This TCR beta chain was recorded in a study of monozygotic twins with cystic fibrosis. Notes on the study in general: Shared CDR3 numbers were not associated with age, concordance or severity.

CDR1 is LNHDA and CDR2 is SQIVND in the germline V gene (reference sequence). The CDR3 runs 16 residues. The ends were cut back, 2 bases at V and 0 bases at J, with 11 bases in the middle. Generated by immunoSEQ multiplex PCR, the TCRdb table keeps only in-frame clones and is missing some. The sample carries 25,000 to 30,000 clones, 90% recorded once. For this clone: Its antigen is not identified.

Sequenced material: blood. This TCR came from a girl aged 2 to 10 with cystic fibrosis. The chain combines TRBV19 with TRBJ1-5; D might be TRBD1 (6 bases). Here the CDR3 reads CASSIRGQNSNQPQHF. CDR3 sequence (DNA): TGTGCCAGTAGTATAAGGGGACAAAATAGCAATCAGCCCCAGCATTTT. The variable domain in full, with the rest retrieved from reference TRBV19 and TRBJ1-5, is DGGITQSPKYLFRKEGQNVTLSCEQNLNHDAMYWYRQDPGQGLRLIYYSQIVNDFQKGDIAEGYSVSREKKESFPLTVTSAQKNPTAFYLCASSIRGQNSNQPQHFGDGTRLSIL.